This TCR beta chain was recorded in a study of CD8+ T cells in alopecia areata. Extraction and reverse transcription of RNA yielded cDNA as the sequencing template. Sequencing used immunoSEQ multiplex PCR; TCRdb keeps in-frame clones, though not all of them. The sample includes 120,000 or so clones, over 60% of them seen just once. Investigators sorted PBMCs to obtain both CD4+ and CD8+ T cells. Notes on the study in general: When scalp samples are sequenced, resident alphabeta T cells of normal skin are also captured. Researchers reported that TCR sharing among patients proved less clear than in mice, possibly HLA-linked. Clonality was higher in lesional than normal scalp, especially in alopecia totalis/universalis.

Remarks on this clone: Its specificity is not known.

Germline lookup yields CDR1 SGHRS and CDR2 YFSETQ. The CDR3 covers 14 residues. V dropped 0 bases and J dropped 0 bases, with 6 bases sitting between them. The sample comprised CD4+ T cells sorted from blood. This sequence was found in a human donor in good health. V gene TRBV5-1 combines with J gene TRBJ1-1; unclear D gene. This CDR3 reads CASSLGPVNTEAFF. In nucleotides, the CDR3 is TGCGCCAGCAGCTTGGGACCTGTGAACACTGAAGCTTTCTTT.